This T cell receptor (beta chain) was profiled in a study of blood T cell repertoires in COVID-19 (dated by TCRdb to 2018 to 2021). Notes on the research overall: Samples covering the acute and convalescent phases of COVID-19 were provided by collaborators in the United States, Italy and Spain. The material from the prospective study consisted of cDNA or gDNA derived from T cells, B-cell-depleted T cells, or PBMCs. Deeply sampled blood TCRbeta repertoires from subjects exposed to, actively infected with, or recovered from COVID-19 were included in the dataset. A freely available public database, intended as a resource for researchers studying the immune response to SARS-CoV-2, is where the repertoires were released. Samples came from the ongoing ImmuneRACE study (first 160 participants) plus 1,254 subjects from 6 global collaborators. A de-identified subject ID, COVID-19 status, age in years and sex were almost always included in the sample metadata. Where available, HLA class I and class II types were taken from metadata supplied by the sample provider and were not determined by assay-based typing.

V lost 8 bases and J lost 0 bases; the stretch between them is 14 bases long. The CDR3 contains 15 residues, cysteine and phenylalanine counted. Kept here is only the CDR3 DNA, which spans 45 bases and is read in frame from base 1. The germline V gene sets CDR1 to KGHSH and CDR2 to LQKENI. As regards this clone: Its antigen is currently not known. Base-call qualities are not available, and no considerably larger clone is one nucleotide away.

Enrolling through a virtual design, the prospective study's participants ranged in age from roughly 18 to 90 years and lived across roughly 23 United States geographic areas. To assign participants to cohorts, the prospective study relied on clinical history that participants themselves reported in a screening survey and a study questionnaire. Mobile phlebotomists in the prospective study collected whole blood, serum and a nasopharyngeal or oropharyngeal swab from every participant. Prospective study participants could optionally give additional blood draws and questionnaires over an approximately 2-month period. Before DNA extraction, blood samples from the prospective study were shipped at room temperature or frozen. The immunoSEQ Assay, a bias-controlled multiplex PCR, was used to amplify TCRbeta CDR3 regions from genomic DNA. As for the original processing: Nucleated cell counts per sample were estimated from amplification of reference gene primers within the assay. Sequence reads were collapsed and filtered to measure the absolute abundance of every unique TCRbeta CDR3 rearrangement. Productive Simpson clonality was computed per sample as the square root of Simpson's diversity index over productive rearrangements. The table comes from immuneACCESS by way of TCRdb, which keeps in-frame sequences with V and J called. Part of the clones is missing from these tables; in studies checked, under half for an unresolved V gene and the rest for unknown reasons. V and J calls and clone size are as listed in that table; D and trimming were resolved from the DNA. Counted in this sample were approximately 250,000 clones; roughly 88% of them appeared once. More than 0.95% of the sample lies in the top ten.

Paper-wide results and their limitations: Clinical and demographic metadata were provided uncurated, with the amount varying by source and participant.

This TCR was recovered from a woman aged 40 to 50 with acute COVID-19. This sequence uses TRBV18 and TRBJ2-1; matching of 6 bases hints at TRBD2 as the D gene. Material for sequencing was PBMCs or T cells enriched from blood (not recorded which). The DNA sequence is TGTGCCAGCCAACTAGCTTCAAGCTCCTACAATGAGCAGTTCTTC. Its amino acids are CASQLASSSYNEQFF.